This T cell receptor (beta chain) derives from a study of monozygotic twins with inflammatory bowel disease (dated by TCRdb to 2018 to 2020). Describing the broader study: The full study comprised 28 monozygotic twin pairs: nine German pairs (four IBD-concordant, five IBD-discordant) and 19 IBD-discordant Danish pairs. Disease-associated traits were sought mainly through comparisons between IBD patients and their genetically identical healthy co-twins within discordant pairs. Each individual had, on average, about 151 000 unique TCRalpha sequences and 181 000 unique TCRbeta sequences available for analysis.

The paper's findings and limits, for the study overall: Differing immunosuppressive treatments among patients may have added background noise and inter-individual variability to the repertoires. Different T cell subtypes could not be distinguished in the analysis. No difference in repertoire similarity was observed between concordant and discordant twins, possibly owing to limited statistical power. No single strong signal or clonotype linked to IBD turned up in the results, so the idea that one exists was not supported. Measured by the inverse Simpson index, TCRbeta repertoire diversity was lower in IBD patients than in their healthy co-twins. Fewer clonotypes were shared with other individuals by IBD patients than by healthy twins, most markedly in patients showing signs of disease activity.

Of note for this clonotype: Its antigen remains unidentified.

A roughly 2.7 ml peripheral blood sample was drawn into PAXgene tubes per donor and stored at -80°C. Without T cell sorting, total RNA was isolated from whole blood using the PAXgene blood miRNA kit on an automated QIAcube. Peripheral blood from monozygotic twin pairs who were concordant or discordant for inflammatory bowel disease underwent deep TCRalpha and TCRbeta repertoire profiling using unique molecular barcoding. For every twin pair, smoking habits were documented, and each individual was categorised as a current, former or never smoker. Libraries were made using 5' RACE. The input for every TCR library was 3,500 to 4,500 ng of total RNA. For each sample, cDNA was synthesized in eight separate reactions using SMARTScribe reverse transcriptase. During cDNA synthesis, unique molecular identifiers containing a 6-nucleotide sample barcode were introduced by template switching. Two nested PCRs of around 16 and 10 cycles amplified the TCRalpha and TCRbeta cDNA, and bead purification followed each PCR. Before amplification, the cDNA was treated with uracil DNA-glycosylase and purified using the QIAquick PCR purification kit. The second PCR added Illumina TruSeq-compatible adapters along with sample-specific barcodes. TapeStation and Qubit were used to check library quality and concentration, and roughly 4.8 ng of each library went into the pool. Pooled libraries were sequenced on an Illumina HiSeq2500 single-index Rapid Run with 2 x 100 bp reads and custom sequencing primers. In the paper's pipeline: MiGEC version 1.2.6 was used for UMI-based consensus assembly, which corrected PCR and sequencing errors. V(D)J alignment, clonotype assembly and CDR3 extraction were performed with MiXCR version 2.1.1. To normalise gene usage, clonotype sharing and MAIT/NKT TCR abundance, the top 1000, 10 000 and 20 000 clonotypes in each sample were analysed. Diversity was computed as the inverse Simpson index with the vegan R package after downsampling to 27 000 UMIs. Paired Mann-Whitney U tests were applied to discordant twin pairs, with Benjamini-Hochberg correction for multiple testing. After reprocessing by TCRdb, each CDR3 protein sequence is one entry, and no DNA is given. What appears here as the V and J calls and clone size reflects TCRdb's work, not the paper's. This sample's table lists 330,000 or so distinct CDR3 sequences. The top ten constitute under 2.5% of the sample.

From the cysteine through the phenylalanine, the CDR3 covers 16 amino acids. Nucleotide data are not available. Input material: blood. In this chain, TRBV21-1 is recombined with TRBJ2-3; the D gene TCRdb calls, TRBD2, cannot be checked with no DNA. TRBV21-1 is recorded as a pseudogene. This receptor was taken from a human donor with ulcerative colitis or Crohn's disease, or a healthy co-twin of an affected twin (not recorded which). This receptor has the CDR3 CASSKGPGGPTDTQYF.